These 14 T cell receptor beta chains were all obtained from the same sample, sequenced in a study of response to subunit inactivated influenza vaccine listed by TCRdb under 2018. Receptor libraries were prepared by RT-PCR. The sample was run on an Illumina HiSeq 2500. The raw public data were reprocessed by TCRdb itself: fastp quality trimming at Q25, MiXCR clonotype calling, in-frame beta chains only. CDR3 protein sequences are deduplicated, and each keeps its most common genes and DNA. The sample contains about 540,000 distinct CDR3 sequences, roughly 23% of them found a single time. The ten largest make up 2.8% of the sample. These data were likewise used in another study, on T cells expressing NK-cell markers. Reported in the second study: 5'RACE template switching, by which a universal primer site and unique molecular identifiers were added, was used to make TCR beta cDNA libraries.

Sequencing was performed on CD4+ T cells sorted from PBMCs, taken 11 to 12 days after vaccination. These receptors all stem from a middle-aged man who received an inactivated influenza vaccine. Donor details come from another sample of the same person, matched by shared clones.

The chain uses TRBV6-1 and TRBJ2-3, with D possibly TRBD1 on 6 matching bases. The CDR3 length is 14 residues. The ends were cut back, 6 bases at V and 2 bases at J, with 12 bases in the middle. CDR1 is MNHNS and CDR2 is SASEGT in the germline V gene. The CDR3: CASRKRQATDTQYF. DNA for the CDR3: TGTGCCAGCAGAAAGCGACAGGCCACAGATACGCAGTATTTT.

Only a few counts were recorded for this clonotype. CDR3 loop: CASSPRVAGYNEQFF. The CDR3 region has the DNA TGTGCCAGCAGTCCCCGAGTAGCGGGGTACAATGAGCAGTTCTTC. This chain connects TRBV12-3 or TRBV12-4 to TRBJ2-1, with 8 nucleotides matching TRBD2. V lost 5 bases, J lost 4 bases, and 7 bases stayed unmatched. This CDR3 comprises 15 residues.

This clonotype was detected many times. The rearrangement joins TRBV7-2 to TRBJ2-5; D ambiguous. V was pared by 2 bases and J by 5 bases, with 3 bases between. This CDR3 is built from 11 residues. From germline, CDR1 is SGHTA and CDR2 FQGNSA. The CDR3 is CASSLTETQYF. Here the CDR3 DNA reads TGTGCCAGCAGCTTAACGGAGACCCAGTACTTC.

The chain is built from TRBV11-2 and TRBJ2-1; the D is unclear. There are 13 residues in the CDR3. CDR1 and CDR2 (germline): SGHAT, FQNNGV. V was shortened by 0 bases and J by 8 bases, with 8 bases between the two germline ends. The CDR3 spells CASSLEFGDEQFF. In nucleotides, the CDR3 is TGTGCCAGCAGCTTAGAGTTTGGTGATGAGCAGTTCTTC.

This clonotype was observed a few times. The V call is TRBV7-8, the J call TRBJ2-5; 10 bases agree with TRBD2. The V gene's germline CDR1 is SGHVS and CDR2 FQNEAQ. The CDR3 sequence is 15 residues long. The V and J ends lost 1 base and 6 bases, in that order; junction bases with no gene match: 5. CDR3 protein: CASSLEQRGGQTQYF. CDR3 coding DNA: TGTGCCAGCAGCTTAGAGCAGCGGGGGGGCCAGACCCAGTACTTC.

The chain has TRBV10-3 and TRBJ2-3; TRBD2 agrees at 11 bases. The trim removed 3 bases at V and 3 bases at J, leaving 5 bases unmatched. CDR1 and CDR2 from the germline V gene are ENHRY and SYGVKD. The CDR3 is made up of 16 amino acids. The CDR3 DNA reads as TGTGCCATCAGTGACCTAGCGGGGGGATCAACAGATACGCAGTATTTT. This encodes CAISDLAGGSTDTQYF.

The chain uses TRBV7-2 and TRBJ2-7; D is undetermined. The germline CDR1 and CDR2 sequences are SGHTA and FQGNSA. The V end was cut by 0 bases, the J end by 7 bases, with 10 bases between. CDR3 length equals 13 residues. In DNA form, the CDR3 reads TGTGCCAGCAGCTTAGCGTATACGAGGGAGCAGTACTTC. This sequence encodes CASSLAYTREQYF.

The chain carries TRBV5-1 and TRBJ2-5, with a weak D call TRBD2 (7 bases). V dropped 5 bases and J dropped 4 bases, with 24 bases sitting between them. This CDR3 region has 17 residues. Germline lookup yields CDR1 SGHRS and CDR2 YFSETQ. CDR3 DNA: TGCGCCAGCAGTTCCATCCAGGACAGTGGCGGGGGAGAGACCCAGTACTTC. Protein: CASSSIQDSGGGETQYF. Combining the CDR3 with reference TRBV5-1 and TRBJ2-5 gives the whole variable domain KAGVTQTPRYLIKTRGQQVTLSCSPISGHRSVSWYQQTPGQGLQFLFEYFSETQRNKGNFPGRFSGRQFSNSRSEMNVSTLELGDSALYLCASSSIQDSGGGETQYFGPGTRLLVL.

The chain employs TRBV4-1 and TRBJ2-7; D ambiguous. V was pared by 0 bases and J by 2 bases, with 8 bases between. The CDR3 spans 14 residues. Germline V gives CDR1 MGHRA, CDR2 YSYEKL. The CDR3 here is CASSQDPAAYEQYF. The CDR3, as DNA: TGCGCCAGCAGCCAAGATCCGGCAGCCTACGAGCAGTACTTC.

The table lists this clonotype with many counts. The CDR3 nucleotides read TGTGCCAGCAGCTTGGGGGACAGGACCAACATTCAGTACTTC. It is translated as CASSLGDRTNIQYF. The J gene is TRBJ2-4, the V gene TRBV5-4, with 8 bases identical to TRBD1. This CDR3 region has 14 residues. After removal of 0 bases from V and 7 bases from J, the junction contained 3 bases not matched to a gene. The germline V gene has CDR1 SGHNT and CDR2 YYREEE (reference sequence).

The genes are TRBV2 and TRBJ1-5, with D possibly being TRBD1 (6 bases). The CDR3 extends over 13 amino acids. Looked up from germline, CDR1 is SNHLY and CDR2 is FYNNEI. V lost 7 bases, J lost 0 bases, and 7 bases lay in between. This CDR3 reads CASTGDSNQPQHF. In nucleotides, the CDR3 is TGTGCCAGCACAGGGGATAGCAATCAGCCCCAGCATTTT.

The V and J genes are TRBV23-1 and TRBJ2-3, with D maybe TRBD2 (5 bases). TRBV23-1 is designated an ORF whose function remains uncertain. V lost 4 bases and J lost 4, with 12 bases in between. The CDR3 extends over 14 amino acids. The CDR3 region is CASSRGDLADTQYF. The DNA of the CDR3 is TGCGCCAGCAGTCGGGGAGACTTGGCAGATACGCAGTATTTT.

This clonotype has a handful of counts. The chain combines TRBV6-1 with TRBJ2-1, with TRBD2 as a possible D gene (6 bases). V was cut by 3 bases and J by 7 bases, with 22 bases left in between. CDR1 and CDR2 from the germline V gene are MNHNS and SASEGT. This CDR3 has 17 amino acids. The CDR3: CASSELKEGLNSNEQFF. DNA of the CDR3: TGTGCCAGCAGTGAGTTAAAGGAGGGTCTAAATTCGAATGAGCAGTTCTTC.

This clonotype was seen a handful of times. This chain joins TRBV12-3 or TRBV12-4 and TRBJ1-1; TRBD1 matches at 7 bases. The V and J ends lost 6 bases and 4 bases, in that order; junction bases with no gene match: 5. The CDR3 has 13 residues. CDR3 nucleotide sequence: TGTGCCAGCAGGCCGACAGGGACCACTGAAGCTTTCTTT. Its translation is CASRPTGTTEAFF.